These 22 T cell receptor beta chains share one sample of origin, sequenced in a study of T cell responses to AZD1222 COVID-19 vaccine. Measured with immunoSEQ multiplex PCR; TCRdb has only the in-frame clones, and not every one. The data contain some 120,000 clones, approximately 90% of them singletons. The sequences come from peripheral blood, collected on day 0 of AZD1222 vaccination. These receptors came from an adult in good health.

This chain uses TRBV4-3 with TRBJ1-1; the D is unclear. V lost 1 base, J lost 0 bases, and 9 bases lay in between. The length of the CDR3 is 15 residues. The V gene's germline CDR1 is LGHNA and CDR2 YSLEER. The CDR3 here is CASSQARPLNTEAFF. The CDR3 DNA is TGCGCCAGCAGCCAAGCTCGACCGTTGAACACTGAAGCTTTCTTT.

The chain joins TRBV3-1 (or the pseudogene TRBV3-2) to TRBJ1-1; D is possibly TRBD1 (5 bases). V lost 1 base to trimming and J lost 4 bases, with 10 bases between them. Germline V lookup: CDR1 LGHDT, CDR2 YNNKEL (reference sequence). The CDR3 runs to 14 residues. CDR3 loop: CASSQVGGSTEAFF. CDR3 nucleotides: TGTGCCAGCAGCCAAGTGGGGGGGAGCACTGAAGCTTTCTTT.

This chain uses TRBV5-1 with TRBJ2-4; D is undetermined. The germline V gene encodes CDR1 SGHRS and CDR2 YFSETQ. The CDR3 loop spans 13 amino acids. V was shortened by 0 bases and J by 6 bases, with 7 bases between the two germline ends. The CDR3 DNA reads TGCGCCAGCAGCTTGGAGGTGTCAAACATTCAGTACTTC. Its translation: CASSLEVSNIQYF. The full variable domain, in which reference TRBV5-1 and TRBJ2-4 provide the parts outside the CDR3, is KAGVTQTPRYLIKTRGQQVTLSCSPISGHRSVSWYQQTPGQGLQFLFEYFSETQRNKGNFPGRFSGRQFSNSRSEMNVSTLELGDSALYLCASSLEVSNIQYFGAGTRLSVL.

The chain is built from TRBV11-3 and TRBJ2-4; 9 bases map to TRBD1. The CDR3 spans 15 residues. The junction had 5 bases not matched to a gene; V was cut back by 1 base and J by 7 bases. CDR1 and CDR2 from the germline V gene are SGHNT and YENEEA. Here the CDR3 reads CASSLGGTGRNIQYF. CDR3 bases: TGTGCCAGCAGCTTAGGGGGGACAGGGAGGAACATTCAGTACTTC.

CDR3 nucleotides: TGTGCCAGCAGCTTAGTAGCACAGCTCCAAGAGACCCAGTACTTC. This encodes CASSLVAQLQETQYF. The chain combines TRBV7-9 with TRBJ2-5, with unresolved D. CDR3 length: 15 amino acids. Germline values: CDR1 SEHNR, CDR2 FQNEAQ (reference sequence). V gave up 1 base and J gave up 1 base, with 10 bases separating them.

This clone was counted once. The chain carries TRBV11-2 and TRBJ2-5; no clear D. This CDR3 region has 13 residues. Trimming pared 5 bases from V and 0 bases from J, leaving 7 bases between. Looked up from germline, CDR1 is SGHAT and CDR2 is FQNNGV. This chain's CDR3 is CASSRAYQETQYF. The CDR3, as DNA: TGTGCCAGCAGCCGGGCCTACCAAGAGACCCAGTACTTC.

The gene calls are TRBV9 and TRBJ1-2, with D tentatively TRBD1 (6 bases). CDR1 and CDR2 from the germline V gene are SGDLS and YYNGEE. This CDR3 spans 16 amino acids. The V end lost 0 bases, the J end lost 1 base, and 13 bases lay between the germline ends. This CDR3 reads CASSVAAGGHNYGYTF. The DNA for the CDR3 is TGTGCCAGCAGCGTAGCAGCTGGGGGGCATAACTATGGCTACACCTTC.

This clone was recorded a few times. The V call is TRBV6-5, the J call TRBJ2-3; 10 bases line up with TRBD2. The trim removed 10 bases at V and 1 base at J, leaving 2 bases unmatched. The germline V gene encodes CDR1 MNHEY and CDR2 SVGAGI. CDR3 length: 13 residues. CDR3 in DNA: TGTGCCATCGGACTAGCGGGCACAGATACGCAGTATTTT. Protein: CAIGLAGTDTQYF.

This clone appeared a few times. The chain combines TRBV5-1 with TRBJ1-5; 7 nucleotides line up with TRBD1. V dropped 0 bases and J dropped 6; count of bases not matched to a gene: 3. CDR3 length: 14 amino acids. The V gene's germline CDR1 is SGHRS and CDR2 YFSETQ. The CDR3 reads CASSLEGGGQPQHF. The CDR3 region has the DNA TGCGCCAGCAGCTTGGAAGGGGGCGGTCAGCCCCAGCATTTT.

The chain carries TRBV11-1 and TRBJ1-2; no clear D gene. V was cut by 4 bases and J by 4 bases, with 7 bases left in between. Germline assignment: CDR1 SGHAT and CDR2 FQDESV (reference sequence). The CDR3 is made up of 12 amino acids. The CDR3 loop reads CASSSRSYGYTF. In DNA form, the CDR3 reads TGTGCCAGCAGCTCCAGGTCCTATGGCTACACCTTC.

The rearrangement uses TRBV6-4 and TRBJ2-2; D is possibly TRBD1 (6 bases). Germline V gene lookup returns CDR1 MRHNA and CDR2 SNTAGT. V shed 8 bases and J shed 3 bases, with 13 bases lying between them. The CDR3 is 14 amino acids. The CDR3 reads CASQARQDTGELFF. The CDR3 region has the DNA TGTGCCAGCCAAGCGCGACAGGACACCGGGGAGCTGTTTTTT.

The table lists this clone with a few counts. The chain links TRBV30 to TRBJ1-2; tentatively, D is TRBD1 (5 bases). CDR3 length equals 17 residues. In germline, CDR1 is GTSNPN, CDR2 SVGIG (reference sequence). V was clipped by 0 bases and J by 6 bases, with 23 bases between them. The chain's CDR3 is CAWSVQRHGREIDGYTF. The CDR3 bases are TGTGCCTGGAGTGTACAGCGGCACGGCAGGGAAATTGATGGCTACACCTTC.

This clone has just one count. The gene calls are TRBV19 and TRBJ2-3; 8 bases line up with TRBD1. The CDR3 has 18 amino acids. Germline assignment: CDR1 LNHDA and CDR2 SQIVND (reference sequence). V shed 1 base, J shed 4 bases, and the junction held 13 bases outside the gene matches. CDR3 protein: CASSIGVRGQVLSDTQYF. CDR3 bases: TGTGCCAGTAGTATAGGAGTTAGGGGACAGGTGTTATCAGATACGCAGTATTTT. Drawing the rest from reference TRBV19 and TRBJ2-3, the complete variable domain is DGGITQSPKYLFRKEGQNVTLSCEQNLNHDAMYWYRQDPGQGLRLIYYSQIVNDFQKGDIAEGYSVSREKKESFPLTVTSAQKNPTAFYLCASSIGVRGQVLSDTQYFGPGTRLTVL.

This sequence joins TRBV6-5 and TRBJ2-5; unclear D gene. This CDR3 has 12 amino acids. V was trimmed by 0 bases and J by 5 bases, leaving 4 bases between them. Per the germline V gene, CDR1 is MNHEY and CDR2 is SVGAGI. CDR3 amino acids: CASSYSDETQYF. The DNA of the CDR3 is TGTGCCAGCAGTTACTCCGATGAGACCCAGTACTTC.

This chain links TRBV30 with TRBJ2-2; 8 positions agree with TRBD1. The V gene end was trimmed by 3 bases and the J gene end by 3 bases; junction bases not matched to a gene: 6. This CDR3 contains 15 residues. Germline V gene lookup returns CDR1 GTSNPN and CDR2 SVGIG (reference sequence). Written as DNA, the CDR3 is TGTGCCTGGAGGGACAGGGTGGTGGACACCGGGGAGCTGTTTTTT. The encoded protein is CAWRDRVVDTGELFF. Full variable domain (remainder filled in from reference TRBV30 and TRBJ2-2): SQTIHQWPATLVQPVGSPLSLECTVEGTSNPNLYWYRQAAGRGLQLLFYSVGIGQISSEVPQNLSASRPQDRQFILSSKKLLLSDSGFYLCAWRDRVVDTGELFFGEGSRLTVL.

This clone came up once. V usage is TRBV7-2 and J usage is TRBJ1-2; D is possibly TRBD1 (6 bases). Germline CDR1 reads SGHTA; CDR2 reads FQGNSA. Trimming shortened V by 1 base and J by 4 bases, and 7 bases separated the two germline ends. CDR3 length: 13 amino acids. CDR3 DNA: TGTGCCAGCAGCTTAGTAGGGGGCTATGGCTACACCTTC. It yields the protein CASSLVGGYGYTF.

This chain connects TRBV7-8 to TRBJ1-6, with D possibly matching TRBD1 (5 bases). The V end was cut by 4 bases, the J end by 8 bases, with 18 bases between. The CDR3 has 16 residues. The germline V gene encodes CDR1 SGHVS and CDR2 FQNEAQ. CDR3 loop: CASSSPRPGGDSPLHF. CDR3 coding DNA: TGTGCCAGCAGCTCTCCGAGACCCGGGGGGGATTCACCCCTCCACTTT.

The chain employs TRBV9 and TRBJ1-1; D remains ambiguous. Trimming took 1 base from V and 1 from J, leaving 5 bases between them. The length of the CDR3 is 13 residues. Germline V CDR1 and CDR2: SGDLS, YYNGEE. The CDR3 DNA reads as TGTGCCAGCAGCGTACATTCGAACACTGAAGCTTTCTTT. This sequence encodes CASSVHSNTEAFF.

The chain's CDR3 is CASSLESEGQPQHF. The CDR3, as DNA: TGCGCCAGCAGCTTGGAGTCGGAGGGGCAGCCCCAGCATTTT. The rearrangement joins TRBV5-1 to TRBJ1-5; weak D call: TRBD1 (5 bases). The ends were cut back, 0 bases at V and 7 bases at J, with 11 bases in the middle. Germline V gene lookup returns CDR1 SGHRS and CDR2 YFSETQ. CDR3 length: 14 residues.

The rearrangement links TRBV7-9 to TRBJ1-4; TRBD1 agrees at 9 bases. The CDR3 has 16 residues. Trimming took 5 bases from V and 0 from J; bases not matched to a gene: 4. The germline CDR1 and CDR2 sequences are SEHNR and FQNEAQ (reference sequence). In nucleotides, the CDR3 is TGTGCCAGCAGCGTACAGGGGGCCTCAACTAATGAAAAACTGTTTTTT. Protein: CASSVQGASTNEKLFF. Together with reference TRBV7-9 and TRBJ1-4, the CDR3 gives the full variable domain: DTGVSQNPRHKITKRGQNVTFRCDPISEHNRLYWYRQTLGQGPEFLTYFQNEAQLEKSRLLSDRFSAERPKGSFSTLEIQRTEQGDSAMYLCASSVQGASTNEKLFFGSGTQLSVL.

V is TRBV5-6 and J is TRBJ2-7; D gene ambiguous. This CDR3 has 17 residues. Trimming took off 3 bases at V and 3 bases at J, with 22 bases between the two ends. CDR1 and CDR2 from the germline V gene are SGHDT and YYEEEE. The chain's CDR3 is CASSSFMGFQWGYEQYF. DNA of the CDR3: TGTGCCAGCAGCTCGTTTATGGGGTTTCAGTGGGGCTACGAGCAGTACTTC.

A few counts support this clone. The chain employs TRBV5-1 and TRBJ1-1; 7 nucleotides line up with TRBD1. Germline V CDR1 and CDR2: SGHRS, YFSETQ. The CDR3 has 14 amino acids. V shed 2 bases, J shed 4 bases, and the junction held 5 bases outside the gene matches. The CDR3 spells CASSFRGGGTEAFF. In DNA form, the CDR3 reads TGCGCCAGCAGCTTTAGAGGGGGCGGCACTGAAGCTTTCTTT.